This TCR beta chain was captured by sequencing in a study of beta chain features in type 1 diabetes (dated by TCRdb to 2016 to 2018). As for the study more broadly: Mean age, gender distribution, total cell number and subset yield did not differ between patients and healthy donors. A total of some 110 million sorted cells were examined across all samples, and a strong correlation was observed between cell number per subset and RNA yield. Regulatory and stem cell-like memory subsets were obtained from only 8 patients and about 8 healthy donors, while naive and central memory subsets were obtained from all 30 or so donors. The study compared the TCRB repertoires of sorted circulating CD4+ T cell subsets in recently diagnosed type 1 diabetes patients with those in matched healthy donors. Study-wide findings and limitations: Shorter templates might be favored by PCR, yet because patient and control samples were amplified and corrected together, any such skew would affect both groups equally. Naive, central memory and regulatory TCRB repertoires appeared to be more similar among patients than among healthy donors. Patients with type 1 diabetes made fewer insertions and deleted more nucleotides at VDJ recombination sites, implying thymic rearrangement abnormalities. Type 1 diabetes patients showed a moderate but significant shortening of TCRB CDR3 length in all four CD4+ subsets. Because cDNA was sequenced instead of genomic DNA, highly expressing activated cells could be over-represented, though the groups showed no difference in activation or CD3 levels. Only small numbers of individuals were included in the HLA sub-analyses, which left unresolved whether HLA type had any influence on TCRB rearrangement.

According to the germline V gene, CDR1 reads SGHNT and CDR2 reads YENEEA. Trimming removed 5 bases from V and 3 bases from J; the gene matches leave 5 bases unexplained. The CDR3 has 15 amino acids, counting the end cysteine and phenylalanine. The only DNA kept is the CDR3, 45 bases in frame from the first base. This clone has just a few counts. There is no known antigen for this receptor. Base qualities were left out, and no much larger clone turns up one base away. All of the isolated RNA was reverse transcribed with the High Capacity cDNA Reverse Transcription Kit, so expressed TCRB transcripts were sequenced. Naive, central memory and regulatory T cell samples underwent deep immunoSEQ sequencing, averaging about 3.3 million total reads per sample. After sorted cells were lysed in RLT buffer, RNA was extracted with DNase-treated RNeasy Micro or Mini kits, with the choice depending on cell number. To prevent cross-contamination, each cell subset was processed individually, whereas patient and healthy donor samples were processed jointly. The immunoSEQ multiplex PCR was used to amplify TCRB sequences from cDNA, generating 87-bp fragments that spanned the CDR3 region. Sequencing of the amplicons was done on the Illumina HiSeq platform. As for the authors' bioinformatics: Synthetic template baselines were used to correct PCR bias computationally, reads within Hamming distance 2 were collapsed together, and singletons that could not be merged were discarded. Reads were aligned against IMGT to assign V, D and J genes, CDR3 length and insertions or deletions at six rearrangement sites. Within each subset, clonotype counts were normalized to sorted cell number, after which true diversity and Gini coefficients were computed with the tcR R package. The overlap coefficient, calculated on TCRB nucleotide sequences, was used to quantify repertoire sharing. As a proxy for the pre-selection repertoire, out-of-frame TCRB sequences from naive cells were analyzed. Drawn from immuneACCESS, this table holds only the in-frame rearrangements with V and J called that TCRdb kept. Clones are partly lost; checked studies trace under half to an unresolved V gene and leave the rest unexplained. That table furnishes V, J and clone size, whereas the DNA furnished D and trimming. This sample gives approximately 360,000 clones in total; around 12% of them show up just once. The ten largest clones represent 0.008% to 0.011% of the sample.

Each donor gave one peripheral blood draw, approximately 0.11 L on average, collected into heparinised tubes. Naive, central memory, regulatory and stem cell-like memory CD4+ T cells were sorted on a BD FACSAria II using a panel including CD45RO, CCR7, CD25, CD127, CD95 and CD27. All sorted populations exceeded 98% purity. PBMCs were separated immediately by Lymphoprep density gradient centrifugation and were stained directly, without being cultured. To minimize batch effects, samples were stained and sorted in pairs, one healthy donor with one patient per experiment. The TCR sequence derives from a woman aged 18-29 years with type 1 diabetes. The receptor chain draws on TRBV11-3 and TRBJ2-1; 9 of the junction bases match TRBD2. The sample comprised naive CD4+ T cells from blood. The cell subset or site label on this specimen signifies: true naive CD4+ T cells. The sequence in DNA is TGTGCCAGCAGCCCCAGACTAGCGGACTACAATGAGCAGTTCTTC. It translates as CASSPRLADYNEQFF.